Each of the 16 T cell receptor beta chains below was sequenced from the same sample in a study of shared clonotypes between healthy human individuals. This table comes from immunoSEQ multiplex PCR, and its TCRdb copy is limited to in-frame clones, with some not included. This sample yields more than 1,200,000 clones, of which roughly 98.5% are seen a single time; roughly 0.35% belongs to the top ten. Sequenced input: naive CD4+ T cells sorted from blood. Subset: CD45RA+ positively selected. The receptor set was obtained from a man younger than 45 in good health.

V gene TRBV5-1 combines with J gene TRBJ2-7, with 8 bases matching TRBD1. This CDR3 region has 14 residues. The ends lost 4 bases at V and 5 bases at J; junction bases unmatched: 8. CDR1 is SGHRS and CDR2 is YFSETQ in the germline V gene. CDR3 nucleotides: TGCGCCAGCAGCATGACAGGGGTGGGCAACGAGCAGTACTTC. It yields the protein CASSMTGVGNEQYF.

V is TRBV11-2 and J is TRBJ2-4; weak D call: TRBD1 (6 bases). V was clipped by 0 bases and J by 2 bases, with 11 bases between them. The CDR3 totals 16 residues. Germline lookup yields CDR1 SGHAT and CDR2 FQNNGV. The CDR3 sequence: CASSLENRVTKNIQYF. As DNA, the CDR3 is TGTGCCAGCAGCTTAGAAAACAGGGTAACCAAAAACATTCAGTACTTC.

The chain links TRBV6-5 to TRBJ1-1, with D maybe TRBD1 (5 bases). V lost 6 bases and J lost 0, with 14 bases in between. The CDR3 is 15 residues long. CDR1 is MNHEY and CDR2 is SVGAGI in the germline V gene. Written as DNA, the CDR3 is TGTGCCAGCAGCTTTCGACAGATTATGAACACTGAAGCTTTCTTT. This sequence encodes CASSFRQIMNTEAFF.

V usage is TRBV11-2 and J usage is TRBJ2-1; 9 nucleotides line up with TRBD2. From germline, CDR1 is SGHAT and CDR2 FQNNGV. The CDR3 extends over 15 amino acids. Trimming cost V 6 bases and J 7 bases; bases outside gene matches: 10. The CDR3: CASRYLAGDLNEQFF. The CDR3 DNA follows: TGTGCCAGCAGATACTTAGCGGGAGATTTAAATGAGCAGTTCTTC.

The genes are TRBV27 and TRBJ2-1; 13 bases line up with TRBD2. The V gene's germline CDR1 is MNHEY and CDR2 SMNVEV (reference sequence). This CDR3 is built from 16 residues. V was clipped by 4 bases and J by 9 bases; unmatched bases: 9. The CDR3 is CASSSHTSGRVGEQFF. The CDR3 bases are TGTGCCAGCAGTTCACACACTAGCGGGAGGGTTGGTGAGCAGTTCTTC.

This chain joins TRBV28 and TRBJ1-5; the D gene is possibly TRBD1 (5 bases). The CDR3 loop spans 12 amino acids. With 7 bases removed from V and 9 bases from J, the gap between germline ends came to 13 bases. Germline values: CDR1 MDHEN, CDR2 SYDVKM. The CDR3 is CASTLLGRPQHF. For the CDR3, the DNA is TGTGCCAGCACCCTACTGGGGCGGCCCCAGCATTTT.

The chain couples TRBV2 to TRBJ1-5; possibly TRBD1 for D (5 bases). The V end lost 7 bases, the J end lost 4 bases, and 17 bases lay between the germline ends. The CDR3 consists of 15 residues. The germline V gene encodes CDR1 SNHLY and CDR2 FYNNEI. CDR3 bases: TGTGCCAGCATGGACTTCCAGAGGGGAAATCAGCCCCAGCATTTT. Residues: CASMDFQRGNQPQHF.

The chain employs TRBV7-9 and TRBJ2-7; possibly TRBD2 for D (6 bases). The V gene lost 5 bases and the J gene lost 2 bases, with 16 bases spanning the gap. CDR1 and CDR2 (germline): SEHNR, FQNEAQ (reference sequence). This CDR3 contains 15 residues. The CDR3 DNA reads as TGTGCCAGCAGCCTCAATAGCGGATTGCCCTACGAGCAGTACTTC. It specifies CASSLNSGLPYEQYF.

The count of this clone is one. The V and J genes are TRBV7-5 and TRBJ2-7; the table gives TRBD2 as D, unverified against the DNA. TRBV7-5 is noted as a pseudogene. This CDR3 contains 16 residues. Here the CDR3 DNA reads TGTGCCAGAAGCAAAGCCGGGACTAGCGGGTTCTACGAGCAGTACTTC. It is translated as CARSKAGTSGFYEQYF.

This clone was observed once. The chain is built from TRBV14 and TRBJ2-3; TRBD2 might be the D (5 bases). The V end lost 2 bases, the J end lost 8 bases, and 8 bases lay between the germline ends. The germline gives CDR1 SGHDN, CDR2 FVKESK. The CDR3 extends over 12 amino acids. The CDR3 sequence is CASSQSAGTQYF. The CDR3 region has the DNA TGTGCCAGCAGCCAATCTGCGGGTACGCAGTATTTT. The whole variable domain, filled in from reference TRBV14 and TRBJ2-3, reads EAGVTQFPSHSVIEKGQTVTLRCDPISGHDNLYWYRRVMGKEIKFLLHFVKESKQDESGMPNNRFLAERTGGTYSTLKVQPAELEDSGVYFCASSQSAGTQYFGPGTRLTVL.

The J gene is TRBJ1-2, the V gene TRBV7-2, with D possibly TRBD1 on 6 matching bases. V lost 5 bases and J lost 7, with 14 bases in between. Germline lookup yields CDR1 SGHTA and CDR2 FQGNSA. The length of the CDR3 is 13 residues. CDR3 DNA: TGTGCCAGCAGCATGTACAGGGAGAGTGGCTACACCTTC. Encoded protein: CASSMYRESGYTF.

V and J are TRBV29-1 and TRBJ1-2; 7 bases are shared with TRBD1. Germline V gene data show CDR1 as SQVTM and CDR2 as ANQGSEA. V was pared by 2 bases and J by 2 bases, with 11 bases of the junction left unmatched. This CDR3 region has 16 residues. The CDR3 region has the DNA TGCAGCGTTGAAACGATAGACAGGGACCGAAACTATGGCTACACCTTC. It is translated as CSVETIDRDRNYGYTF. Filled out from reference TRBV29-1 and TRBJ1-2, the complete variable domain reads SAVISQKPSRDICQRGTSLTIQCQVDSQVTMMFWYRQQPGQSLTLIATANQGSEATYESGFVIDKFPISRPNLTFSTLTVSNMSPEDSSIYLCSVETIDRDRNYGYTFGSGTRLTVV.

CDR3: CSVETPGETQYF. The CDR3, as DNA: TGCAGCGTTGAAACCCCGGGGGAGACCCAGTACTTC. V gene TRBV29-1 combines with J gene TRBJ2-5; D might be TRBD2 (5 bases). This CDR3 has 12 residues. Germline CDR1 and CDR2: SQVTM and ANQGSEA. Trimming cost V 2 bases and J 5 bases, with 9 bases left between them.

This clone was counted once. The rearrangement links TRBV9 to TRBJ2-3; D remains ambiguous. The CDR3 is made up of 16 amino acids. CDR1 and CDR2 from the germline V gene are SGDLS and YYNGEE. Deletions cut 0 bases from V and 2 bases from J, with 13 bases between. The DNA for the CDR3 is TGTGCCAGCAGCGTAGTCGGATGGGCTCCCACAGATACGCAGTATTTT. Amino acid sequence: CASSVVGWAPTDTQYF.

Remarks on this clone: Germline is not matched at one junction end, which may reflect a read error. The chain joins TRBV7-7 to TRBJ2-2; the D gene is possibly TRBD2 (6 bases). The CDR3 extends over 14 amino acids. Germline CDR1 and CDR2: SSHAT and FNYEAQ (reference sequence). CDR3 coding DNA: TGTGCTAGCAGCGAAACACTAGCATCGGGGGAGCTGTTTTTT. This codes for CASSETLASGELFF.

The rearrangement links TRBV15 to TRBJ2-7; D call uncertain. Germline loops: CDR1 LNHNV, CDR2 YYDKDF (reference sequence). Trimming removed 0 bases at V and 6 bases at J, with 6 bases between. The CDR3 has 12 residues. The CDR3 region has the DNA TGTGCCACCAGCAGAGATAGGTCCGAGCAGTACTTC. Its protein product is CATSRDRSEQYF.